Described below is a single TCR beta chain sequence and its context. This clonotype was counted only a few times. Its antigen is currently not known. No base qualities exist here, and no much larger clone lies one base off it. This sample was included in a study of blood T cells in healthy people across ages (dated by TCRdb to the mid-2010s). The study in broad terms: Template switching captured roughly one uniquely barcoded TCR beta cDNA molecule per two T cells in model experiments. The study measured age-related changes in TCR beta repertoire diversity using deep sequencing normalized with unique cDNA molecular identifiers. Using the same blood draw, the study looked at two additional independent replicas of 1 million unique cDNA reads for two donors, one aged 18 to 30 and the other aged 80 or older. Four age groups were formed from the donors: young (average approximately 17 years), middle-aged (around 39), aged (about 62) and long-lived (around 82). To avoid experimental bias, donors of different ages were randomly spread across the sequencing lanes.

The paper as a whole reports these results and caveats: As age increased, observed TCR beta diversity per million T cells dropped in a roughly linear way, and a significant reduction was already evident by age around 41. Donor CMV infection status was unknown, potentially confounding age-related changes in expanded clonotypes. Conclusive comparison of naive and antigen-experienced compartments was prevented by the profiling of bulk unsorted PBMCs. Total diversity estimates from one million sequenced T cells were considered lower bounds and underestimates. The long-lived group showed more naive CD4+ T cells, fewer expanded clones and increased TCR diversity than the aged group, suggesting age selection. Observed TCR beta diversity correlated strongly with the percentage of naive T cells measured by flow cytometry.

The library came from 5' RACE. A second PCR of about 6 to 11 cycles was run with a J-beta primer mix and a sample-barcoded 5' primer. Each TCR beta cDNA molecule received a unique molecular identifier from a template-switch 5' adaptor carrying 12 random nucleotides. Each sample yielded at least 2.5 million CDR3-containing paired-end reads. First-strand cDNA was synthesized from all RNA with the Mint cDNA synthesis kit, primed by a TRBC-specific oligonucleotide. Following uracil-DNA glycosylase treatment, all cDNA underwent a first 18-cycle PCR with the universal primers M1SS and BC2_uni_R. The authors processed their data as follows. For normalization, 1 million high-quality reads were randomly selected from each sample, with every read carrying a distinct molecular identifier. Instead of being binned into consensus sequences, reads with shared molecular identifiers were discarded. MiTCR, with a Q25 quality threshold and the strictest error-elimination algorithm, was used for CDR3 identification, clonotype clustering and error correction. A nonparametric unseen species model with Euler transformation was used to estimate lower-bound total TCR beta diversity. TCRdb cleaned the public reads at Q25 with fastp, built clones with MiXCR and kept in-frame beta chains. Rows with a matching CDR3 protein are joined into one entry that keeps the most common DNA and genes. The V and J calls were not made by the authors but by TCRdb's processing. This sample holds 1,800,000 or so distinct CDR3 sequences; about two fifths were observed only once. The ten largest clones represent roughly 23% of the sample.

Looking up the germline V gene (reference sequence) yields CDR1 DFQATT and CDR2 SNEGSKA. V and J are truncated by 5 bases and 8 bases respectively, leaving an intervening sequence of 13 bases. From its cysteine to its phenylalanine, the CDR3 spans 12 amino acids. Left in the record is the CDR3 DNA by itself, 36 bases read in frame from the first base. Systemically healthy Caucasian individuals from Russia, approximately 39 in total and aged roughly 6 to 95 years, were included as donors. Ten milliliters of peripheral blood were drawn from each donor into EDTA-treated Vacutainer tubes. PBMCs were isolated by Ficoll-Paque density-gradient centrifugation, with at least 7 million obtained per sample. Total RNA, at least 6 micrograms per sample, was extracted from PBMCs with Trizol reagent. Naive CD45RAhigh/CD27high T cell percentages were measured by flow cytometry on a PBMC aliquot from every donor.

Input material: blood. This TCR was sampled from a human donor in good health. The V gene is TRBV20-1 and the J gene is TRBJ2-1, with the D gene not confidently named. Here is the DNA: TGCAGTGCTCGAAAGTTTAGGGATGAGCAGTTCTTC. This encodes CSARKFRDEQFF.